These 19 T cell receptor beta chains share one sample of origin, sequenced in a study of human T cells and chemical hapten exposure. TCRdb re-analysed the RACE reads in MiXCR, keeping a single row per CDR3 protein. The sample lists 90,000 to 120,000 distinct CDR3 sequences, 8% to 13% seen once, with approximately 3.5% in the top ten. Noted time point: patch test 1, 2 weeks after DPC sensitization. Treatment defined: therapeutic diphenylcyclopropenone sensitization with weekly scalp DPC. The specimen comprised whole blood, sampled in connection with sensitization to the hapten diphenylcyclopropenone (DPC). These receptors came from a woman aged 40 to 50 with alopecia areata. Some clones in this sample may be carry-over from other donors' samples.

There are a few counts of this clonotype. This rearrangement joins TRBV7-7 to TRBJ2-3; perhaps D is TRBD1 or TRBD2 (5 bases each). The CDR3 covers 14 residues. V gave up 5 bases and J gave up 2 bases, with 11 bases separating them. CDR1 and CDR2 (germline): SSHAT, FNYEAQ (reference sequence). As DNA, the CDR3 is TGTGCCAGCAGCAGGGACGGTTTCACAGATACGCAGTATTTT. It codes for CASSRDGFTDTQYF.

This clonotype showed up just a few times. This chain joins TRBV7-9 and TRBJ1-6; D is unresolved. Germline assignment: CDR1 SEHNR and CDR2 FQNEAQ (reference sequence). V gave up 3 bases and J gave up 9 bases, with 15 bases separating them. The CDR3 totals 15 residues. Written as DNA, the CDR3 is TGTGCCAGCAGCTTGGTACAACCGGGAAGTTCACCCCTCCACTTT. This encodes CASSLVQPGSSPLHF.

J is TRBJ2-3 and V is TRBV20-1; TRBD2 agrees at 10 bases. The CDR3 covers 14 residues. The V and J ends lost 4 bases and 4 bases, in that order; junction bases with no gene match: 5. Per germline, CDR1 DFQATT and CDR2 SNEGSKA (reference sequence). The chain's CDR3 is CSATLAGVADTQYF. The CDR3 bases are TGCAGTGCTACTCTAGCGGGAGTTGCAGATACGCAGTATTTT.

This clonotype turned up a few times. V is TRBV5-5 and J is TRBJ2-5; TRBD2 agrees at 12 bases. Trimming removed 4 bases from V and 3 bases from J; junction bases left unmatched: 4. CDR3 size: 15 residues. Per germline, CDR1 SGHKS and CDR2 YYEKEE (reference sequence). CDR3 region: CASSPPSGREETQYF. The CDR3 bases are TGTGCCAGCAGCCCTCCTAGCGGGAGGGAAGAGACCCAGTACTTC.

This clonotype was seen a handful of times. The rearrangement joins TRBV4-3 to TRBJ2-2; 13 nucleotides line up with TRBD2. V gave up 4 bases and J gave up 5 bases; unmatched junction bases: 4. Looked up from germline, CDR1 is LGHNA and CDR2 is YSLEER. The CDR3 length is 16 residues. DNA of the CDR3: TGCGCCAGCAGCCCGCGACTAGCGGGGGGTACCGGGGAGCTGTTTTTT. This encodes CASSPRLAGGTGELFF.

This clonotype has a handful of counts. The chain is built from TRBV19 and TRBJ1-5; a weak D match, TRBD1 (5 bases). CDR3 length: 14 amino acids. The ends were cut back, 3 bases at V and 5 bases at J, with 11 bases in the middle. The germline CDR1 and CDR2 sequences are LNHDA and SQIVND (reference sequence). CDR3 DNA: TGTGCCAGTAGTATCCTCCGGGGGGATCAGCCCCAGCATTTT. It encodes CASSILRGDQPQHF.

This clonotype showed up just a few times. The rearrangement uses TRBV29-1 and TRBJ2-2, with D perhaps TRBD2 (5 bases). The V gene's germline CDR1 is SQVTM and CDR2 ANQGSEA. V was clipped by 6 bases and J by 2 bases, with 10 bases between them. This CDR3 region has 13 residues. The CDR3 sequence: CSVVGENTGELFF. CDR3 nucleotides: TGCAGCGTCGTGGGAGAAAACACCGGGGAGCTGTTTTTT.

This clonotype was picked up many times. The junction departs from germline at one end; a sequencing error may be responsible. The genes are TRBV6-6 and TRBJ2-7; 10 positions agree with TRBD1. The CDR3 extends over 12 amino acids. Germline CDR1 is MNHNY and CDR2 is SVGAGI (reference sequence). The CDR3, as DNA: TGTGCCAGCAGTTACGAGGGGACAGGGGATCACTTC. Amino acids: CASSYEGTGDHF.

This clonotype was detected ten times or more. The chain employs TRBV28 and TRBJ2-2, with D maybe TRBD2 (6 bases). Germline V lookup: CDR1 MDHEN, CDR2 SYDVKM. This CDR3 region has 14 residues. Trimming removed 8 bases from V and 6 bases from J, with 16 bases in between. The CDR3 DNA is TGTGCCAGCCGCCCCGGGACTCTGGCCGGGGAGCTGTTTTTT. Translating it yields CASRPGTLAGELFF.

This chain connects TRBV7-2 to TRBJ2-1; TRBD1 matches at 7 bases. Germline V lookup: CDR1 SGHTA, CDR2 FQGNSA. J gave up 4 bases and V 5 bases, and 8 bases lay outside the gene matches. The length of the CDR3 is 15 residues. The CDR3 spells CASSRGQRIYNEQFF. Written as DNA, the CDR3 is TGTGCCAGCAGCCGGGGACAGCGGATTTACAATGAGCAGTTCTTC.

This clonotype came up many times. This rearrangement joins TRBV11-2 to TRBJ2-1; 8 bases are a match to TRBD1. V shed 0 bases and J 1 base; nucleotides not matched to a gene: 20. The CDR3 extends over 22 amino acids. CDR1 and CDR2 (germline): SGHAT, FQNNGV. For the CDR3, the DNA is TGTGCCAGCAGCTTAGATTATCGCGAGACAGGGGTTCAACGGATATCCTACAATGAGCAGTTCTTC. It yields the protein CASSLDYRETGVQRISYNEQFF. Based on the CDR3 plus reference TRBV11-2 and TRBJ2-1, the full variable domain is EAGVAQSPRYKIIEKRQSVAFWCNPISGHATLYWYQQILGQGPKLLIQFQNNGVVDDSQLPKDRFSAERLKGVDSTLKIQPAKLEDSAVYLCASSLDYRETGVQRISYNEQFFGPGTRLTVL.

DNA for the CDR3: TGTGCCAGCTCACCACAAAGCGGGCGGGCGCCGGCGGGTCCGTTCTTC. Residues: CASSPQSGRAPAGPFF. This chain connects TRBV18 to TRBJ2-1; a weak D match, TRBD2 (6 bases). The germline V gene encodes CDR1 KGHSH and CDR2 LQKENI. The germline V and J ends were trimmed by 1 base and 15 bases, with 25 bases remaining between them. The CDR3 is 16 amino acids.

This clonotype was seen only once. This could be a read error, since a much larger clone is one nucleotide away. V gene TRBV20-1 combines with J gene TRBJ2-1; TRBD1 agrees at 8 bases. The better agreement between TRBJ2-7 and the DNA end casts doubt on the J call. The CDR3 consists of 13 residues. Germline lookup yields CDR1 DFQATT and CDR2 SNEGSKA (reference sequence). Written as DNA, the CDR3 is TGCAGTGCTAGTGGACAGGGATACAATGAGCAGTACTTC. Translation gives CSASGQGYNEQYF.

The V gene is TRBV14, the J gene TRBJ2-2; D possibly corresponds to TRBD1 (6 bases). Germline V lookup: CDR1 SGHDN, CDR2 FVKESK. The ends were cut back, 2 bases at V and 3 bases at J, with 16 bases in the middle. The CDR3 length is 17 residues. The CDR3 loop reads CASSQRGVEGDTGELFF. In DNA form, the CDR3 reads TGTGCCAGCAGCCAAAGAGGGGTCGAGGGGGACACCGGGGAGCTGTTTTTT.

This clonotype was counted ten times or more. The chain employs TRBV11-2 and TRBJ2-3; D tentatively fits TRBD1 or TRBD2 (5 bases each). The CDR3 sequence is 13 residues long. V shed 8 bases and J shed 1 base, with 10 bases lying between them. The germline CDR1 and CDR2 sequences are SGHAT and FQNNGV. CDR3 sequence reads: CASQRGGTDTQYF. The CDR3 nucleotides are TGTGCCAGCCAGAGGGGAGGCACAGATACGCAGTATTTT.

This clonotype was picked up a small number of times. The chain is built from TRBV2 and TRBJ1-1, with D maybe TRBD1 (6 bases). CDR3 size: 15 residues. Deletions cut 7 bases from V and 0 bases from J, with 15 bases between. In germline, CDR1 is SNHLY, CDR2 FYNNEI. The CDR3 reads CASTGPGQMNTEAFF. In nucleotides, the CDR3 is TGTGCCAGCACGGGTCCGGGACAAATGAACACTGAAGCTTTCTTT.

This chain links TRBV7-2 with TRBJ2-7; TRBD1 matches at 8 bases. V shed 1 base and J 6 bases; nucleotides not matched to a gene: 8. Per the germline V gene, CDR1 is SGHTA and CDR2 is FQGNSA. The CDR3 extends over 15 amino acids. The CDR3 spells CASSLEAGGDFEQYF. In nucleotides, the CDR3 is TGTGCCAGCAGCTTAGAGGCAGGGGGCGATTTCGAGCAGTACTTC.

This clonotype showed up many times. The rearrangement joins TRBV29-1 to TRBJ2-5, with D hard to call. The CDR3 spans 14 residues. The V gene lost 3 bases and the J gene lost 7 bases, with 18 bases spanning the gap. Germline CDR1 and CDR2: SQVTM and ANQGSEA. CDR3 amino acids: CSVDRPTTPGTQYF. The DNA for the CDR3 is TGCAGCGTTGACCGCCCTACCACCCCAGGGACCCAGTACTTC.

This clonotype turned up a few times. This sequence joins TRBV11-2 and TRBJ2-7, with D possibly TRBD1 on 6 matching bases. V shed 6 bases and J shed 2 bases, with 14 bases lying between them. CDR3 length: 14 residues. Germline V gene lookup returns CDR1 SGHAT and CDR2 FQNNGV. The CDR3 loop is CASSRQEITYEQYF. The DNA for the CDR3 is TGTGCCAGCAGTCGACAGGAGATTACCTACGAGCAGTACTTC.